These T cell receptor beta chains were read from a single sample in a study of response to subunit inactivated influenza vaccine. Via MiXCR, TCRdb re-called the RT-PCR reads, giving one row per CDR3 protein. Among a few hundred thousand distinct CDR3 sequences listed, less than 15% were seen once. Sequencing was performed on PBMCs from blood, taken 11 to 12 days after vaccination. The source is a man aged 45-60 years who received an inactivated influenza vaccine. Each CDR3 is given with its conserved first and last residue. Fields, in order: J gene, CDR3 length, clone size, V gene, D gene, CDR3 protein, CDR3 DNA. D genes are given only for firm matches. Only some rows state a clone size, as once, few, many or a class for expanded clones.

>TRBJ2-1|16|.|TRBV27|.
CASSLTGVTSYNEQFF
TGTGCCAGCAGTCTGACAGGCGTTACCTCCTACAATGAGCAGTTCTTC
>TRBJ2-7|14|.|TRBV20-1|TRBD2
CSASATSGSYEQYF
TGCAGTGCTAGCGCGACTAGCGGATCCTACGAGCAGTACTTC
>TRBJ2-7|11|.|TRBV29-1|.
CSVGLSYEQYF
TGCAGCGTTGGGCTGTCCTACGAGCAGTACTTC
>TRBJ1-1|12|.|TRBV6-5|TRBD1
CATHRGNTEAFF
TGTGCCACTCACAGGGGGAACACTGAAGCTTTCTTT
>TRBJ2-5|13|few|TRBV7-2|.
CASSFWDQETQYF
TGTGCCAGCAGCTTCTGGGATCAAGAGACCCAGTACTTC
>TRBJ1-4|18|.|TRBV21-1|.
CASSKLLGSHLINEKLFF
TGTGCCAGCAGCAAGCTACTAGGATCCCATTTGATTAATGAAAAACTGTTTTTT
>TRBJ2-1|16|few|TRBV7-6|TRBD2
CASSQLAGGNSNEQFF
TGTGCCAGCAGCCAGCTAGCGGGGGGGAACAGTAATGAGCAGTTCTTC
>TRBJ2-4|13|.|TRBV20-1|.
CSASGNSKNIQYF
TGCAGTGCATCGGGGAACTCCAAAAACATTCAGTACTTC
>TRBJ2-3|14|.|TRBV5-5|.
CASSQTSGVDTQYF
TGTGCCAGCAGCCAGACATCTGGGGTCGATACGCAGTATTTT
>TRBJ2-7|14|few|TRBV30|.
CAWTQGPTGYEQYF
TGTGCCTGGACCCAGGGTCCGACTGGCTACGAGCAGTACTTC
>TRBJ2-5|14|few|TRBV7-2|.
CASSSRQGPGTQYF
TGTGCCAGCAGCTCGCGTCAGGGTCCGGGGACCCAGTACTTC
>TRBJ2-1|15|.|TRBV19|TRBD2
CASNPSGAPYNEQFF
TGTGCCAGTAACCCTAGCGGGGCCCCGTACAATGAGCAGTTCTTC
>TRBJ2-2|15|.|TRBV15|TRBD2
CATLKCGRNTGELFF
TGTGCCACCCTAAAGTGCGGGAGAAACACCGGGGAGCTGTTTTTT
>TRBJ2-1|15|.|TRBV29-1|TRBD2
CSVGTSGKIHNEQFF
TGCAGCGTTGGGACTAGCGGGAAAATCCACAATGAGCAGTTCTTC
>TRBJ2-1|15|.|TRBV20-1|TRBD2
CSAVAGTTPSDEQFF
TGCAGTGCAGTTGCCGGGACTACCCCGAGTGATGAGCAGTTCTTC
>TRBJ2-2|15|few|TRBV5-1|TRBD1
CASSSTGGHTGELFF
TGCGCCAGCAGCTCTACAGGGGGGCACACCGGGGAGCTGTTTTTT
>TRBJ1-1|15|many|TRBV7-2|.
CASSQTQMMNTEAFF
TGTGCCAGCAGCCAGACTCAGATGATGAACACTGAAGCTTTCTTT
>TRBJ2-1|16|.|TRBV24-1|TRBD2
CATSDFGTSGTDEQFF
TGTGCCACCAGTGATTTTGGGACTAGCGGGACCGATGAGCAGTTCTTC
>TRBJ2-7|13|few|TRBV10-3|.
CAISDQGMREQYF
TGTGCCATCAGTGATCAGGGGATGCGGGAGCAGTACTTC
>TRBJ2-1|12|.|TRBV24-1|.
CATGDGYNEQFF
TGTGCCACCGGTGATGGCTACAATGAGCAGTTCTTC
>TRBJ2-2|14|.|TRBV20-1|TRBD2
CSAKSGINTGELFF
TGCAGTGCTAAAAGCGGGATCAACACCGGGGAGCTGTTTTTT
>TRBJ2-2|15|few|TRBV28|TRBD1
CASSQGDRNTGELFF
TGTGCCAGCAGCCAGGGGGACAGGAACACCGGGGAGCTGTTTTTT
>TRBJ1-1|14|.|TRBV6-2/TRBV6-3|.
CASSYMLLNTEAFF
TGTGCCAGCAGTTACATGTTGCTGAACACTGAAGCTTTCTTT
>TRBJ2-3|15|few|TRBV18|.
CASSSGLFGRDTQYF
TGTGCCAGCTCATCGGGACTTTTTGGTAGGGATACGCAGTATTTT
>TRBJ2-1|16|.|TRBV7-2|TRBD2
CASSLAPSGRSNEQFF
TGTGCCAGCAGCTTAGCGCCTAGCGGGAGGAGCAATGAGCAGTTCTTC
>TRBJ2-5|14|few|TRBV30|.
CAWSPNSWGETQYF
TGTGCCTGGAGCCCGAACTCGTGGGGAGAGACCCAGTACTTC
>TRBJ2-3|14|many|TRBV7-2|.
CASSLGQSADTQYF
TGTGCCAGCAGCTTAGGACAGTCGGCAGATACGCAGTATTTT
>TRBJ2-1|14|few|TRBV5-5|.
CASSLAYTGREQFF
TGTGCCAGCAGCTTGGCCTATACAGGGAGGGAGCAGTTCTTC
>TRBJ1-4|14|.|TRBV6-1|.
CASSEGRVIEKLFF
TGTGCCAGCAGTGAAGGCAGGGTGATTGAAAAACTGTTTTTT
>TRBJ2-7|15|.|TRBV28|TRBD1
CASSAGGQGFPEQYF
TGTGCCAGCAGTGCCGGGGGACAGGGCTTTCCCGAGCAGTACTTC
>TRBJ2-2|15|.|TRBV7-9|.
CASRMGRINTGELFF
TGTGCCAGCAGGATGGGACGGATTAACACCGGGGAGCTGTTTTTT
>TRBJ2-2|14|.|TRBV12-3/TRBV12-4|.
CASSLQAATGELFF
TGTGCCAGCAGTTTACAGGCCGCTACCGGGGAGCTGTTTTTT
>TRBJ2-4|15|.|TRBV2|.
CASSGQGLAKNIQYF
TGTGCCAGCAGTGGTCAGGGATTGGCCAAAAACATTCAGTACTTC
>TRBJ1-5|15|.|TRBV6-2/TRBV6-3|TRBD1
CASSGGQGRQQPQHF
TGTGCCAGCAGTGGGGGACAGGGCAGACAACAGCCCCAGCATTTT
>TRBJ1-1|12|.|TRBV20-1|.
CSAMDKNTEAFF
TGCAGTGCTATGGACAAGAACACTGAAGCTTTCTTT
>TRBJ2-7|15|.|TRBV27|.
CASSFGRGTSYEQYF
TGTGCCAGCAGTTTCGGCAGGGGCACCTCCTACGAGCAGTACTTC
>TRBJ2-2|15|.|TRBV5-5|.
CASSLEWENTGELFF
TGTGCCAGCAGCTTGGAGTGGGAGAACACCGGGGAGCTGTTTTTT
>TRBJ1-1|13|few|TRBV12-3/TRBV12-4|.
CASSLSVYRGMFF
TGTGCCAGCAGTTTAAGTGTCTACCGGGGTATGTTCTTT
>TRBJ2-7|15|few|TRBV19|.
CASSRGGRGNYEQYF
TGTGCCAGTTCCAGAGGGGGGCGCGGTAACTACGAGCAGTACTTC
>TRBJ2-1|13|.|TRBV19|TRBD2
CASSIGRGYEQFF
TGTGCCAGTAGTATCGGGAGGGGCTATGAGCAGTTCTTC
>TRBJ1-6|15|.|TRBV9|.
CASSPRQESNSPLHF
TGTGCCAGCAGCCCACGACAGGAGAGTAATTCACCCCTCCACTTT
>TRBJ1-4|16|.|TRBV3-1|.
CASSQDGGTSNEKLFF
TGTGCCAGCAGTCAAGACGGCGGGACCTCTAATGAAAAACTGTTTTTT
>TRBJ2-5|15|.|TRBV10-3|.
CAISVGGQGQETQYF
TGTGCCATCAGTGTGGGAGGCCAGGGACAAGAGACCCAGTACTTC
>TRBJ2-1|14|many|TRBV12-3/TRBV12-4|.
CASSPRTSYNEQFF
TGTGCCAGCAGCCCGCGGACCTCCTACAATGAGCAGTTCTTC
>TRBJ1-1|15|.|TRBV28|TRBD1
CASSPPEGANTEAFF
TGTGCCAGCAGCCCTCCCGAGGGGGCTAACACTGAAGCTTTCTTT
>TRBJ2-7|13|.|TRBV20-1|TRBD1
CSAAGTGRHEQYF
TGCAGTGCTGCCGGGACAGGTCGACACGAGCAGTACTTC
>TRBJ2-7|13|.|TRBV20-1|TRBD1
CSALSTGVGEQYF
TGCAGTGCTCTGTCTACAGGGGTAGGCGAGCAGTACTTC
>TRBJ1-2|15|.|TRBV18|TRBD1
CASSPDRQGPYGYTF
TGTGCCAGCTCACCAGACCGACAGGGTCCCTACGGCTACACCTTC